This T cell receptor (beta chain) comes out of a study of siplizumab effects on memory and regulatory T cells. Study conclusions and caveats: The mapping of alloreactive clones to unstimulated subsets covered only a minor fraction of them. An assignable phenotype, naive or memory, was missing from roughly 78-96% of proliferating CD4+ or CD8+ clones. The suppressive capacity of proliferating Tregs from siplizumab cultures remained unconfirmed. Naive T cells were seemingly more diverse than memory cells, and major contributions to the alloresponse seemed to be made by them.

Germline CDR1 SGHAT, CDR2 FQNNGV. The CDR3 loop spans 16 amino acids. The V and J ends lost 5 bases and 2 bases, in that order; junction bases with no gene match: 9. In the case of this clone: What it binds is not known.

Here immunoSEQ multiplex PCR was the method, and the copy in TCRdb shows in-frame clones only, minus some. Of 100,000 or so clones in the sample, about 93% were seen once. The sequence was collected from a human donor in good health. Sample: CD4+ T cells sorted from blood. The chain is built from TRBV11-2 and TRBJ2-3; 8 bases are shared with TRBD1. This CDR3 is CASSLNGQGSTDTQYF. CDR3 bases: TGTGCCAGCAGCCTAAACGGACAGGGATCCACAGATACGCAGTATTTT.